The clone carrying this T cell receptor beta chain was counted ten times or more. V was trimmed by 9 bases and J by 5 bases, leaving 14 bases between them. The length of the CDR3 is 13 residues. The germline CDR1 and CDR2 sequences are LNHDA and SQIVND (reference sequence). The data belong to a study of Graves' ophthalmopathy and Graves' hyperthyroidism. Amplification of TCR beta CDR3 regions used RNA transcripts. Second-round multiplex PCR came after a first-round RT-PCR that employed HTBI primers. TCRdb re-analysed the multiplex PCR reads in MiXCR, keeping a single row per CDR3 protein. The repertoire holds about 1.2 million distinct CDR3 sequences, with roughly 35% as singletons.

The source of this sequence is an adult man with Graves' hyperthyroidism. The source material was peripheral blood or thyroid tissue (not recorded which). The gene calls are TRBV19 and TRBJ1-5; D is perhaps TRBD1 (6 bases). CDR3 sequence reads: CASVQGVYQPQHF. In DNA form, the CDR3 reads TGTGCCAGCGTACAGGGTGTCTATCAGCCCCAGCATTTT. Full variable domain (outside the CDR3, taken from reference TRBV19 and TRBJ1-5): DGGITQSPKYLFRKEGQNVTLSCEQNLNHDAMYWYRQDPGQGLRLIYYSQIVNDFQKGDIAEGYSVSREKKESFPLTVTSAQKNPTAFYLCASVQGVYQPQHFGDGTRLSIL.